The rows below give T cell receptor beta chains drawn from one sample of a study of response to subunit inactivated influenza vaccine. One entry per CDR3 protein results from TCRdb running MiXCR on the RT-PCR reads. This table has hundreds of thousands of distinct CDR3 sequences, 10% to 15% appearing once. The material sequenced was non-naive T cells sorted from PBMCs, taken 14 days before vaccination. These receptors all come from a man aged 50 to 60 who received an inactivated influenza vaccine. Both conserved end residues are part of each CDR3. A D gene is named only where the DNA matches it firmly. The size of a clone is reported for some rows only, either as once, few or many, or as a class for expanded clones.

TRBJ2-5 | TRBV5-1 | few | TRBD1 | CASSTRQGLTSETQYF | TGCGCCAGCAGCACACGACAGGGGTTGACAAGTGAGACCCAGTACTTC
TRBJ2-3 | TRBV12-3/TRBV12-4 | few | - | CASSNTGVTDTQYF | TGTGCCAGCAGTAATACGGGGGTCACAGATACGCAGTATTTT
TRBJ1-2 | TRBV6-2/TRBV6-3 | few | - | CASSYSAVNGYTF | TGTGCCAGCAGTTACTCGGCAGTCAATGGCTACACCTTC
TRBJ1-6 | TRBV20-1 | - | - | CSAERNMGRSPLHF | TGCAGTGCCGAGAGAAACATGGGGAGGTCACCCCTCCACTTT
TRBJ1-6 | TRBV20-1 | - | - | CSAKGGTANSPLHF | TGCAGTGCAAAGGGGGGGACGGCCAATTCACCCCTCCACTTT
TRBJ2-2 | TRBV21-1 | - | - | CASSKGIGEYTGELFF | TGTGCCAGCAGCAAAGGGATTGGGGAGTACACCGGGGAGCTGTTTTTT
TRBJ2-1 | TRBV12-3/TRBV12-4 | many | - | CASSSRGRSYNEQFF | TGTGCCAGCAGTAGCCGCGGACGCTCCTACAATGAGCAGTTCTTC
TRBJ2-3 | TRBV28 | - | - | CASKRAGADTQYF | TGTGCCAGCAAAAGAGCTGGCGCAGATACGCAGTATTTT
TRBJ1-2 | TRBV28 | few | - | CASSFAGATYGYTF | TGTGCCAGCAGTTTCGCCGGCGCCACTTATGGCTACACCTTC
TRBJ1-6 | TRBV6-5 | - | - | CASSYSSTANSPLHF | TGTGCCAGCAGTTACTCCTCGACAGCAAATTCACCCCTCCACTTT
TRBJ2-2 | TRBV20-1 | many | - | CSASTPPWRELFF | TGCAGTGCTAGTACGCCCCCCTGGCGGGAGCTGTTTTTT
TRBJ1-2 | TRBV4-3 | - | TRBD1 | CASSQIQGASGYTF | TGCGCCAGCAGCCAAATTCAGGGGGCCAGTGGCTACACCTTC
TRBJ1-5 | TRBV30 | - | - | CAWSRGESRNQPQHF | TGTGCCTGGAGTAGGGGGGAATCTCGCAATCAGCCCCAGCATTTT
TRBJ1-2 | TRBV18 | few | - | CASSPSYGYTF | TGTGCCAGCTCACCAAGCTATGGCTACACCTTC
TRBJ2-3 | TRBV18 | few | - | CASSQRRTSSTDTQYF | TGTGCCAGCTCACAGAGACGAACCTCTAGCACAGATACGCAGTATTTT
TRBJ2-7 | TRBV25-1 | many | - | CASSLPGSDEQYF | TGTGCCAGCAGTCTCCCCGGTTCTGACGAGCAGTACTTC
TRBJ2-2 | TRBV27 | - | TRBD2 | CASCPVARTSGRGGELFF | TGTGCCAGCTGCCCGGTCGCCAGGACTAGCGGGAGAGGAGGGGAGCTGTTTTTT
TRBJ2-2 | TRBV5-1 | many | TRBD2 | CASEDRGSHTGELFF | TGCGCCAGCGAAGATCGCGGGAGTCACACCGGGGAGCTGTTTTTT
TRBJ1-5 | TRBV12-3/TRBV12-4 | many | TRBD1 | CASSQDRVRGPQHF | TGTGCCAGCAGTCAGGACAGGGTTCGTGGGCCCCAGCATTTT
TRBJ1-4 | TRBV3-1 | many | - | CASSRTGGRNEKLFF | TGTGCCAGCAGCCGAACGGGTGGAAGGAATGAAAAACTGTTTTTT
TRBJ2-7 | TRBV15 | - | TRBD1 | CATSRRGQGADEQYF | TGTGCCACCAGCAGACGAGGACAGGGTGCCGACGAGCAGTACTTC
TRBJ2-7 | TRBV5-5 | few | TRBD2 | CASSSRAGGLGEQYF | TGTGCCAGCAGCTCGCGAGCGGGAGGGCTCGGCGAGCAGTACTTC
TRBJ2-2 | TRBV6-5 | - | - | CASIGGTGELFF | TGTGCCAGCATCGGAGGGACCGGGGAGCTGTTTTTT
TRBJ1-1 | TRBV12-3/TRBV12-4 | many | - | CASSWGQRNTEAFF | TGTGCCAGCAGTTGGGGACAACGGAACACTGAAGCTTTCTTT
TRBJ1-2 | TRBV7-8 | - | - | CASSVEDPGLPDGYTF | TGTGCCAGCAGCGTAGAAGACCCGGGCCTCCCCGATGGCTACACCTTC
TRBJ2-1 | TRBV20-1 | - | TRBD1 | CSAYDRVLSYNEQFF | TGCAGTGCCTACGACAGGGTTCTGTCCTACAATGAGCAGTTCTTC